The rows below give T cell receptor beta chains drawn from one sample of a study of blood T cells in healthy people across ages. One entry per CDR3 protein results from TCRdb running MiXCR on the 5' RACE reads. The sample records approximately 1.5 million distinct CDR3 sequences, under 55% being singletons. Sample: blood. The receptors were sampled from a woman between 18 and 29 years old in good health. Each CDR3 is given with its conserved first and last residue. D genes are given only for firm matches. Clone size is given for some rows only: seen once, a few or many times, or a class if the clone is expanded.

cdr3_nt: TGTGCCTGGGCCCCCACCGGGACCAGACGTAGAGAGCAGTACTTC; cdr3_aa: CAWAPTGTRRREQYF; d_call: NA; v_call: TRBV30; clone_size: NA; j_call: TRBJ2-5
cdr3_nt: TGTGCCAGCAGCCCCCGGATGACCTACGAGCAGTACTTC; cdr3_aa: CASSPRMTYEQYF; d_call: NA; v_call: TRBV7-9; clone_size: NA; j_call: TRBJ2-7
cdr3_nt: TGTGTCAGCAGTGACAGGACAGGGGCTACAGATACGCAGTATTTT; cdr3_aa: CVSSDRTGATDTQYF; d_call: TRBD1; v_call: TRBV27; clone_size: NA; j_call: TRBJ2-3
cdr3_nt: TGTGCCAGCAGCTCAAGGACCAAACTTTTCTACACCTTC; cdr3_aa: CASSSRTKLFYTF; d_call: NA; v_call: TRBV7-9; clone_size: NA; j_call: TRBJ1-2
cdr3_nt: TGTGCCAGCAGTGCTAGTGGGGGATTCCTCACAGATACGCAGTATTTT; cdr3_aa: CASSASGGFLTDTQYF; d_call: NA; v_call: TRBV12-3/TRBV12-4; clone_size: many; j_call: TRBJ2-3
cdr3_nt: TGCATCGTCGTAGGGAACACTGAAGCTTTCTTT; cdr3_aa: CIVVGNTEAFF; d_call: NA; v_call: TRBV29-1; clone_size: NA; j_call: TRBJ1-1
cdr3_nt: TGTGCCAGCAGCCAGGAATGGGACACTTACTCCTTATACTCTGGGGCCAACGTCCTGACTTTC; cdr3_aa: CASSQEWDTYSLYSGANVLTF; d_call: NA; v_call: TRBV3-1; clone_size: few; j_call: TRBJ2-6
cdr3_nt: TGTGCCAGCAGTGAAGAGGCTGGGGGGGGCGAGGGCTACACCTTC; cdr3_aa: CASSEEAGGGEGYTF; d_call: NA; v_call: TRBV2; clone_size: NA; j_call: TRBJ1-2
cdr3_nt: TGCAGTGCTAGATCAGGGAGGTCCTACAATGAGCAGTTCTTC; cdr3_aa: CSARSGRSYNEQFF; d_call: NA; v_call: TRBV20-1; clone_size: NA; j_call: TRBJ2-1
cdr3_nt: TGTGCCTGTAGTATCTCCGACTATAGCAATCAGCCCCAGCATTTT; cdr3_aa: CACSISDYSNQPQHF; d_call: NA; v_call: TRBV19; clone_size: NA; j_call: TRBJ1-5
cdr3_nt: TGCGCCAGCAGCCCCACGGTCCCAAGCACAGATACGCAGTATTTT; cdr3_aa: CASSPTVPSTDTQYF; d_call: NA; v_call: TRBV5-1; clone_size: NA; j_call: TRBJ2-3
cdr3_nt: TGTGCCAGCAGTCAACGACAGGGGATAAACGAGCAGTACTTC; cdr3_aa: CASSQRQGINEQYF; d_call: TRBD1; v_call: TRBV6-5; clone_size: NA; j_call: TRBJ2-7
cdr3_nt: TGTGCCAGCACTCGCGGGGCGGACTCCTACAATGAGCAGTACTTC; cdr3_aa: CASTRGADSYNEQYF; d_call: NA; v_call: TRBV3-1; clone_size: NA; j_call: TRBJ2-7
cdr3_nt: TGTGCCAGCAGCCCTAGGCCCTTATACAATGAGCAGTACTTC; cdr3_aa: CASSPRPLYNEQYF; d_call: NA; v_call: TRBV7-2; clone_size: NA; j_call: TRBJ2-7
cdr3_nt: TGTGCCGGCAACCCACGGGGCCTCGCCTACGAGCAGTACTTC; cdr3_aa: CAGNPRGLAYEQYF; d_call: NA; v_call: TRBV9; clone_size: few; j_call: TRBJ2-7
cdr3_nt: TGCAGTGCTAGAGTAAGATATAGCGGGAGGCCACCCTCCTACAATGAGCAGTACTTC; cdr3_aa: CSARVRYSGRPPSYNEQYF; d_call: TRBD2; v_call: TRBV20-1; clone_size: NA; j_call: TRBJ2-7
cdr3_nt: TGCAGTGCCTCCCAGGAGGGGTCGGGCAATCAGCCCCAGCATTTT; cdr3_aa: CSASQEGSGNQPQHF; d_call: NA; v_call: TRBV20-1; clone_size: few; j_call: TRBJ1-5
cdr3_nt: TGCGCCAGCAGCCAAGTGTCCGCAGGCAAGGAGCAGTTCTTC; cdr3_aa: CASSQVSAGKEQFF; d_call: NA; v_call: TRBV4-3; clone_size: NA; j_call: TRBJ2-1
cdr3_nt: TGTGCCAGCAGTGCTAGGAATCTGGCCAAAAACATTCAGTACTTC; cdr3_aa: CASSARNLAKNIQYF; d_call: NA; v_call: TRBV6-5; clone_size: NA; j_call: TRBJ2-4
cdr3_nt: TGTGCCAGCAGTTTTATCAGTGCCTCCTACAATGAGCAGTTCTTC; cdr3_aa: CASSFISASYNEQFF; d_call: NA; v_call: TRBV12-3/TRBV12-4; clone_size: few; j_call: TRBJ2-1
cdr3_nt: TGCGCCAGCAGCCTGGGGCGGGAGGGAATGTACGAGCAGTACTTC; cdr3_aa: CASSLGREGMYEQYF; d_call: TRBD2; v_call: TRBV4-1; clone_size: once; j_call: TRBJ2-7
cdr3_nt: TGTGCCGTTACGCCGGCCAGCGGGGGAACCTACGAGCAGTACTTC; cdr3_aa: CAVTPASGGTYEQYF; d_call: TRBD2; v_call: TRBV7-2; clone_size: few; j_call: TRBJ2-7
cdr3_nt: TGCGCCAGCAGCCAAGGCCAGAACACAGATACGCAGTATTTT; cdr3_aa: CASSQGQNTDTQYF; d_call: NA; v_call: TRBV4-3; clone_size: few; j_call: TRBJ2-3
cdr3_nt: TGTGCCAGCAGCTCGCCGATAGGGACAGGTCATTCACCCCTCCACTTT; cdr3_aa: CASSSPIGTGHSPLHF; d_call: TRBD1; v_call: TRBV5-5; clone_size: NA; j_call: TRBJ1-6
cdr3_nt: TGCAGTGCATTATGGGGGGGCATGAACACTGAAGCTTTCTTT; cdr3_aa: CSALWGGMNTEAFF; d_call: NA; v_call: TRBV20-1; clone_size: few; j_call: TRBJ1-1
cdr3_nt: TGCGCCAGCAGCCAGCTCCTAGCGGACACAGATACGCAGTATTTT; cdr3_aa: CASSQLLADTDTQYF; d_call: TRBD2; v_call: TRBV4-3; clone_size: NA; j_call: TRBJ2-3
cdr3_nt: TGTGCCAGCAGGAAAGGCTTTTGGATAGCCAAAAACATTCAGTACTTC; cdr3_aa: CASRKGFWIAKNIQYF; d_call: NA; v_call: TRBV28; clone_size: NA; j_call: TRBJ2-4
cdr3_nt: TGCAGCGTTCCCTGGGGGGTTGGCTACAATGAGCAGTTCTTC; cdr3_aa: CSVPWGVGYNEQFF; d_call: NA; v_call: TRBV29-1; clone_size: NA; j_call: TRBJ2-1
cdr3_nt: TGTGCCAGCAGTTTACTCGCGGGAGGTGTTGAGACCCAGTACTTC; cdr3_aa: CASSLLAGGVETQYF; d_call: TRBD2; v_call: TRBV12-3/TRBV12-4; clone_size: few; j_call: TRBJ2-5
cdr3_nt: TGCAGTGCTAGAGCCCTTTTGGGTCTTCGTGAGCAGTTCTTC; cdr3_aa: CSARALLGLREQFF; d_call: NA; v_call: TRBV20-1; clone_size: NA; j_call: TRBJ2-1
cdr3_nt: TGTGCCAGCAGCCCGAAGACAGGAACCCACACTGAAGCTTTCTTT; cdr3_aa: CASSPKTGTHTEAFF; d_call: NA; v_call: TRBV7-2; clone_size: NA; j_call: TRBJ1-1
cdr3_nt: TGCAGTGCTAGAGATAATGGGGGACTAAGGGACACTGAAGCTTTCTTT; cdr3_aa: CSARDNGGLRDTEAFF; d_call: NA; v_call: TRBV20-1; clone_size: few; j_call: TRBJ1-1
cdr3_nt: TGTGCCATCAGTGAGTTTGGGATCGACACCGGGGAGCTGTTTTTT; cdr3_aa: CAISEFGIDTGELFF; d_call: NA; v_call: TRBV10-3; clone_size: few; j_call: TRBJ2-2
cdr3_nt: TGCGCCAGCAGCCAAAAGGGGGTCATAGCGGGGGGCAATGAGCAGTTCTTC; cdr3_aa: CASSQKGVIAGGNEQFF; d_call: TRBD2; v_call: TRBV4-1; clone_size: NA; j_call: TRBJ2-1
cdr3_nt: TGTGCCAGCAGCACCCCGACCACAGATACGCAGTATTTT; cdr3_aa: CASSTPTTDTQYF; d_call: NA; v_call: TRBV9; clone_size: few; j_call: TRBJ2-3
cdr3_nt: TGCGCCAGCAGTGAATGGCAGGGGGCAGGAGATACGCAGTATTTT; cdr3_aa: CASSEWQGAGDTQYF; d_call: TRBD1; v_call: TRBV10-2; clone_size: few; j_call: TRBJ2-3
cdr3_nt: TGTGCCAGCAGCCAATCAAGGACAGGGAGCACAGATACGCAGTATTTT; cdr3_aa: CASSQSRTGSTDTQYF; d_call: TRBD1; v_call: TRBV7-2; clone_size: few; j_call: TRBJ2-3
cdr3_nt: TGCGCCAGCAGCCATGTTCCTAGACAGGGGCCCTACAATGAGCAGTTCTTC; cdr3_aa: CASSHVPRQGPYNEQFF; d_call: TRBD1; v_call: TRBV4-1; clone_size: NA; j_call: TRBJ2-1
cdr3_nt: TGTGCCAGCAGCCTTTGGGTTGCGAGGCAGTTCTTC; cdr3_aa: CASSLWVARQFF; d_call: NA; v_call: TRBV14; clone_size: few; j_call: TRBJ2-1
cdr3_nt: TGTGCCAGCAGCCAAGATTGGGCACGGGCCTACGAGCAGTACTTC; cdr3_aa: CASSQDWARAYEQYF; d_call: NA; v_call: TRBV14; clone_size: once; j_call: TRBJ2-7
cdr3_nt: TGTGCCAGCTCACCCGGGACTAGCGGGAGTGGGCAAGAGACCCAGTACTTC; cdr3_aa: CASSPGTSGSGQETQYF; d_call: TRBD2; v_call: TRBV18; clone_size: few; j_call: TRBJ2-5
cdr3_nt: TGTGCCAGCAGCTTCGTGGGAGGGAACTACGAGCAGTACTTC; cdr3_aa: CASSFVGGNYEQYF; d_call: TRBD2; v_call: TRBV7-9; clone_size: NA; j_call: TRBJ2-7
cdr3_nt: TGTGCCAGCAGCCCCCGGGACACCGGACACTATGGCTACACCTTC; cdr3_aa: CASSPRDTGHYGYTF; d_call: NA; v_call: TRBV12-3/TRBV12-4; clone_size: few; j_call: TRBJ1-2
cdr3_nt: TGTGCCAGCAGCTTAGCACAGTCTAACTATGGCTACACCTTC; cdr3_aa: CASSLAQSNYGYTF; d_call: NA; v_call: TRBV7-9; clone_size: NA; j_call: TRBJ1-2
cdr3_nt: TGTGCCATCAGTGAGGAGAACGGATCCTACGAGCAGTACTTC; cdr3_aa: CAISEENGSYEQYF; d_call: NA; v_call: TRBV10-3; clone_size: NA; j_call: TRBJ2-7
cdr3_nt: TGTGCCAGCAGTTACTCGTCAGGGGGTTCCGACGAGCAGTACTTC; cdr3_aa: CASSYSSGGSDEQYF; d_call: TRBD1; v_call: TRBV6-6; clone_size: NA; j_call: TRBJ2-7
cdr3_nt: TGTGCCAGCAGTGAATTGGTCAGGGGCTACGAGCAGTACTTC; cdr3_aa: CASSELVRGYEQYF; d_call: NA; v_call: TRBV25-1; clone_size: NA; j_call: TRBJ2-7
cdr3_nt: TGTGCCAGCAGCGCGCAGACAGGCCGGAACACTGAAGCTTTCTTT; cdr3_aa: CASSAQTGRNTEAFF; d_call: NA; v_call: TRBV7-2; clone_size: once; j_call: TRBJ1-1
cdr3_nt: TGCAGCGTTTCTTGGACCGAGAACACTGAAGCTTTCTTT; cdr3_aa: CSVSWTENTEAFF; d_call: NA; v_call: TRBV29-1; clone_size: few; j_call: TRBJ1-1
cdr3_nt: TGTGCCAGCAGCCAATTCCACGGTGGAGAGACCCAGTACTTC; cdr3_aa: CASSQFHGGETQYF; d_call: NA; v_call: TRBV16; clone_size: NA; j_call: TRBJ2-5
cdr3_nt: TGTGCCAGCAGTTACTCGATCTCGCCAGGGCGAGCTTTCTTT; cdr3_aa: CASSYSISPGRAFF; d_call: NA; v_call: TRBV6-2/TRBV6-3; clone_size: few; j_call: TRBJ1-1
cdr3_nt: TGTGCCAGCAGCTCTACTAGCGGGGGGCCAAACCCATACAATGAGCAGTACTTC; cdr3_aa: CASSSTSGGPNPYNEQYF; d_call: TRBD2; v_call: TRBV11-2; clone_size: few; j_call: TRBJ2-7
cdr3_nt: TGTGCCAGCAGTCTGGGGCTGGGTGAAGCTTTCTTT; cdr3_aa: CASSLGLGEAFF; d_call: NA; v_call: TRBV28; clone_size: many; j_call: TRBJ1-1
cdr3_nt: TGTGCCAGCAGTTACTCGAGCATAGCGGGGGGCACAGATACGCAGTATTTT; cdr3_aa: CASSYSSIAGGTDTQYF; d_call: TRBD2; v_call: TRBV6-6; clone_size: once; j_call: TRBJ2-3
cdr3_nt: TGTGCCAGCAGCCAATTACCGGGACAGGGTGTCCACGAGCAGTACTTC; cdr3_aa: CASSQLPGQGVHEQYF; d_call: TRBD1; v_call: TRBV14; clone_size: once; j_call: TRBJ2-7